This record concerns one T cell receptor (beta chain) sequence. The junction departs from germline at one end; a sequencing error may be responsible. The entry originates in a study of T cells in Graves' hyperthyroidism and ophthalmopathy. Amplified regions were TCR beta CDR3 sequences from RNA transcripts. Carried out on the TCR CDR3, a first-round RT-PCR used the HTBI primer set. TCRdb re-analysed the multiplex PCR reads in MiXCR, keeping a single row per CDR3 protein. The repertoire includes 600,000 or so distinct CDR3 sequences, roughly 46% of them detected once, and about 8.2% sits in the top ten. The CDR3 spans 15 residues. The V gene's germline CDR1 is LNHDA and CDR2 SQIVND (reference sequence).

The sequenced sample was peripheral blood or thyroid tissue (not recorded which). The TCR was taken from a woman aged 18-35 years with Graves' hyperthyroidism. V is TRBV19 and J is TRBJ2-7; D assignment may be TRBD1 or TRBD2 (6 bases each). CDR3 protein: CGSSIGRGRTYEQYF. For the CDR3, the DNA is TGTGGCAGTAGTATAGGCCGGGGGCGGACCTACGAGCAGTACTTC.